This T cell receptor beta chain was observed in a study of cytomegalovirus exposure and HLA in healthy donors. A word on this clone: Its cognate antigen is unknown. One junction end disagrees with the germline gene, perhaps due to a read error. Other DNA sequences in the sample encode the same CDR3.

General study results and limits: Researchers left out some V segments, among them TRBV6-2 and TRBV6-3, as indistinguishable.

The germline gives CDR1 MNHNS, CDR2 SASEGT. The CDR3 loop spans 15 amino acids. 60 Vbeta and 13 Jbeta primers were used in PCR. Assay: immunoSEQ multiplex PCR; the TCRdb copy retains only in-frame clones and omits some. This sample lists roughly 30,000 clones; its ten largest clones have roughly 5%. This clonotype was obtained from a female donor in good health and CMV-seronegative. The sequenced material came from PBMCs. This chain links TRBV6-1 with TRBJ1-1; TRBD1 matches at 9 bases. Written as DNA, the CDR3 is TGCGCCAGCAGTCCCTCACCGACAGGGGGCACTGAAGCTTTCTTT. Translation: CASSPSPTGGTEAFF.